The source of this T cell receptor (beta chain) is a study of cytomegalovirus exposure and HLA in healthy donors. The primer mix had 60 Vbeta and 13 Jbeta primers. Method: immunoSEQ multiplex PCR; TCRdb's copy keeps in-frame clones and lacks some. The table shows about 170,000 clones, with roughly 84% occurring only once. The sequence came from a male donor in good health and CMV-seronegative. The sample comprised PBMCs.

The CDR3 DNA reads as TGTGCCAGCAGGGCGGGAGGGACAGGGGCATTAGAGACCCAGTACTTC. It yields the protein CASRAGGTGALETQYF. The chain employs TRBV28 and TRBJ2-5; tentatively, D is TRBD1 (10 bases). Looked up from germline, CDR1 is MDHEN and CDR2 is SYDVKM. This CDR3 has 16 amino acids. V lost 6 bases to trimming and J lost 4 bases, with 21 bases between them. The variable domain in full, completed from reference TRBV28 and TRBJ2-5, reads DVKVTQSSRYLVKRTGEKVFLECVQDMDHENMFWYRQDPGLGLRLIYFSYDVKMKEKGDIPEGYSVSREKKERFSLILESASTNQTSMYLCASRAGGTGALETQYFGPGTRLLVL.